This paragraph covers one TCR beta chain sequence. This CDR3 is built from 13 residues. Per germline, CDR1 LNHNV and CDR2 YYDKDF (reference sequence). Trimming shortened V by 2 bases and J by 8 bases, and 12 bases separated the two germline ends. The immunoSEQ assay was v3. Libraries were prepared by immunoSEQ multiplex PCR; TCRdb keeps only in-frame clonotypes and omits some of them. The data show about 7,500 clones, roughly 74% seen once. These data belong to a study of TIL therapy for anti-PD-1-resistant metastatic lung cancer. Described time point: pre-treatment sample, taken before nivolumab and TIL therapy. The tumor samples were excised metastases, mostly pleural nodules or supraclavicular lymph nodes.

This clonotype was obtained from a person between 25 and 80 years old with non-small cell lung cancer. Specimen: tumor tissue, collected at baseline. The chain employs TRBV15 and TRBJ1-2; D is possibly TRBD1 (6 bases). CDR3 sequence reads: CATSRSGGWGYTF. In nucleotides, the CDR3 is TGTGCCACCAGCAGATCGGGGGGCTGGGGCTACACCTTC.